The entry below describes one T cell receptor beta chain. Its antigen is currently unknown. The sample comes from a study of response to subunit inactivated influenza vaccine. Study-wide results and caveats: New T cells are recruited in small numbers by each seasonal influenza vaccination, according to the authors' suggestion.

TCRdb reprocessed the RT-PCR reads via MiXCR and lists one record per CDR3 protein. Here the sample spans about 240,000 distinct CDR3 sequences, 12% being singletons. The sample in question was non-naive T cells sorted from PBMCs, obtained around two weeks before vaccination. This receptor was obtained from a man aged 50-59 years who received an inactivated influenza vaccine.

DNA of the CDR3: TGCGCCAGCAGCCCGGGTCCCGGGGAGCAGTACTTC. The encoded protein is CASSPGPGEQYF. V gene TRBV5-1 combines with J gene TRBJ2-7; D is unresolved. The length of the CDR3 is 12 residues. V was pared by 4 bases and J by 7 bases, with 12 bases between. Germline lookup yields CDR1 SGHRS and CDR2 YFSETQ. Full variable domain (rest looked up from reference TRBV5-1 and TRBJ2-7): KAGVTQTPRYLIKTRGQQVTLSCSPISGHRSVSWYQQTPGQGLQFLFEYFSETQRNKGNFPGRFSGRQFSNSRSEMNVSTLELGDSALYLCASSPGPGEQYFGPGTRLTVT.